A single sample gave rise to the 20 T cell receptor beta chains below, sequenced in a study of shared clonotypes between healthy human individuals. Data came from immunoSEQ multiplex PCR; TCRdb stores just in-frame clones and leaves some out. Of 450,000 to 600,000 clones in the sample, around 80% are singletons; the top ten hold over 9.5%. Material: PBMCs. These TCRs come from a woman aged 40 to 50 in good health. Some clones in this sample may be carry-over from other donors' samples.

Regarding this clone: Other DNA sequences in the same sample also yield this CDR3. The chain recombines TRBV7-9 with TRBJ2-3; TRBD2 aligns across 8 bases. The V segment lost 3 bases and the J segment 3 bases; nucleotides outside the gene matches: 2. Germline V gene lookup returns CDR1 SEHNR and CDR2 FQNEAQ (reference sequence). CDR3 length: 14 amino acids. The CDR3 reads CASSLAGGTDTQYF. The CDR3 coding sequence is TGTGCCAGCAGCTTGGCGGGAGGAACAGATACGCAGTATTTT.

Remarks on this clone: The junction and the germline gene differ at one end; a read error may be behind it. The rearrangement links TRBV29-1 to TRBJ2-5; TRBD1 matches 8 bases. There are 12 residues in the CDR3. In germline, CDR1 is SQVTM, CDR2 ANQGSEA. This CDR3 is CSVEDFRDRPNF. The CDR3, as DNA: TGCAGCGTTGAAGACTTCCGGGACAGGCCAAACTTC.

J is TRBJ2-5 and V is TRBV6-5; D gene ambiguous. V dropped 2 bases and J dropped 1 base, with 8 bases sitting between them. The CDR3 has 14 residues. CDR1 is MNHEY and CDR2 is SVGAGI in the germline V gene. CDR3 sequence: CASSYGVSQETQYF. The CDR3 coding sequence is TGTGCCAGCAGTTACGGGGTCTCCCAAGAGACCCAGTACTTC.

V is TRBV4-3 and J is TRBJ2-7; TRBD2 matches at 7 bases. With V trimmed by 1 base and J by 3 bases, 6 bases remained unmatched. Looked up from germline, CDR1 is LGHNA and CDR2 is YSLEER. This CDR3 has 15 residues. The CDR3 protein is CASSQGLAEFYEQYF. As DNA, the CDR3 is TGCGCCAGCAGCCAAGGGCTAGCGGAGTTCTACGAGCAGTACTTC.

This rearrangement joins TRBV7-2 to TRBJ2-7, with 11 nucleotides matching TRBD2. CDR3 length: 17 residues. The V gene's germline CDR1 is SGHTA and CDR2 FQGNSA. With V trimmed by 5 bases and J by 5 bases, 14 bases remained unmatched. Here the CDR3 DNA reads TGTGCCAGCAGCACCCGGCCCTCTAGCGGGAGGCAGCACGAGCAGTACTTC. As protein: CASSTRPSSGRQHEQYF.

This chain joins TRBV5-1 and TRBJ2-2; 8 bases fit TRBD2. This CDR3 is built from 15 residues. V was clipped by 7 bases and J by 1 base; unmatched bases: 6. Per germline, CDR1 SGHRS and CDR2 YFSETQ. DNA for the CDR3: TGCGCCAGCGGCTCTAGCGGGCAGAACACCGGGGAGCTGTTTTTT. Amino acids: CASGSSGQNTGELFF.

In DNA form, the CDR3 reads TGTGCCAGCAGCTTAGTGGCGGGGGCTACTACCTACGAGCAGTACTTC. It is translated as CASSLVAGATTYEQYF. V and J are TRBV11-2 and TRBJ2-7; a weak D match, TRBD2 (7 bases). CDR3 length equals 16 residues. With 1 base removed from V and 2 bases from J, the gap between germline ends came to 15 bases. Germline CDR1 SGHAT, CDR2 FQNNGV.

The rearrangement uses TRBV6-1 and TRBJ1-2; TRBD1 matches at 7 bases. The junction had 11 bases not matched to a gene; V was cut back by 2 bases and J by 8 bases. CDR3 size: 15 residues. The germline V gene encodes CDR1 MNHNS and CDR2 SASEGT. CDR3 DNA sequence: TGTGCCAGCAGTGAAACCAGGCAGGGGGGTGGCGGCTACACCTTC. As protein: CASSETRQGGGGYTF.

This chain joins TRBV19 and TRBJ2-5, with 8 bases aligning to TRBD1. After removal of 3 bases from V and 5 bases from J, the junction contained 5 bases not matched to a gene. Germline CDR1 is LNHDA and CDR2 is SQIVND (reference sequence). This CDR3 is 14 amino acids long. The CDR3: CASSMQGARETQYF. DNA of the CDR3: TGTGCCAGTAGTATGCAGGGGGCACGGGAGACCCAGTACTTC.

The V and J genes are TRBV7-8 and TRBJ1-5; D not certain. Germline lookup yields CDR1 SGHVS and CDR2 FQNEAQ. There are 14 residues in the CDR3. Trimming cost V 3 bases and J 7 bases, with 13 bases left between them. The CDR3 DNA is TGTGCCAGCAGCTTTTCGGGATTCGTGCAGCCCCAGCATTTT. Protein: CASSFSGFVQPQHF.

V is TRBV4-2 and J is TRBJ2-1; TRBD1 is a possible D gene (6 bases). V was shortened by 1 base and J by 7 bases, with 17 bases between the two germline ends. The CDR3 runs to 16 residues. The germline V gene has CDR1 LGHNA and CDR2 YNFKEQ. CDR3 amino acids: CASSQVSIQGKNEQFF. The CDR3 nucleotides read TGTGCCAGCAGCCAAGTTTCGATCCAGGGGAAGAATGAGCAGTTCTTC.

This rearrangement joins TRBV27 to TRBJ1-5; 11 bases match TRBD1. The CDR3 is 16 residues long. CDR1 is MNHEY and CDR2 is SMNVEV in the germline V gene (reference sequence). The V segment lost 2 bases and the J segment 3 bases; nucleotides outside the gene matches: 3. DNA for the CDR3: TGTGCCAGCAGTTTAGGGACAGGGGGTAACAATCAGCCCCAGCATTTT. Amino acids: CASSLGTGGNNQPQHF.

A word on this clone: Other DNA sequences from this sample encode an identical CDR3 as well. The V and J genes are TRBV6-1 and TRBJ1-1; D not resolved. CDR3 size: 14 residues. The germline gives CDR1 MNHNS, CDR2 SASEGT. The germline V and J ends were trimmed by 2 bases and 3 bases, with 10 bases remaining between them. The CDR3 region is CASSEITGYTEAFF. The CDR3 DNA reads as TGTGCCAGCAGTGAAATCACCGGGTACACTGAAGCTTTCTTT.

The rearrangement links TRBV11-3 to TRBJ2-1, with TRBD1 as a possible D gene (6 bases). The CDR3 runs to 15 residues. Germline CDR1 reads SGHNT; CDR2 reads YENEEA. Trimming pared 1 base from V and 1 base from J, leaving 8 bases between. CDR3 loop: CASSLGTVSYNEQFF. The CDR3 coding sequence is TGTGCCAGCAGCTTAGGGACAGTTTCCTACAATGAGCAGTTCTTC.

This clone was recorded a few times. This sequence joins TRBV6-5 and TRBJ1-1, with D uncertain. V lost 0 bases and J lost 6, with 11 bases in between. The CDR3 totals 14 residues. Germline loops: CDR1 MNHEY, CDR2 SVGAGI. The CDR3 reads CASSYSSSYPEAFF. CDR3 DNA sequence: TGTGCCAGCAGTTACTCGAGTAGCTACCCTGAAGCTTTCTTT.

The rearrangement links TRBV7-9 to TRBJ2-5; no firm D call. V lost 3 bases and J 7 bases, leaving 6 bases between the germline ends. The length of the CDR3 is 11 residues. In germline, CDR1 is SEHNR, CDR2 FQNEAQ (reference sequence). The chain's CDR3 is CASSFTGTQYF. In nucleotides, the CDR3 is TGTGCCAGCAGCTTCACTGGGACCCAGTACTTC.

The chain combines TRBV6-4 with TRBJ1-1; D call uncertain. In germline, CDR1 is MRHNA, CDR2 SNTAGT. Trimming removed 6 bases at V and 3 bases at J, with 2 bases between. This CDR3 has 10 residues. The CDR3 nucleotides read TGTGCCAGCAGGTACACTGAAGCTTTCTTT. Its translation is CASRYTEAFF.

This chain joins TRBV15 and TRBJ2-5; D may be TRBD1 (5 bases). The CDR3 is made up of 17 amino acids. Trimming took off 0 bases at V and 1 base at J, with 15 bases between the two ends. From germline, CDR1 is LNHNV and CDR2 YYDKDF (reference sequence). The CDR3 DNA follows: TGTGCCACCAGCAGAGATGGGGTAAGGGGATTCCAAGAGACCCAGTACTTC. The encoded protein is CATSRDGVRGFQETQYF.

The J gene is TRBJ1-3, the V gene TRBV6-4; the D is unclear. There are 17 residues in the CDR3. V was shortened by 3 bases and J by 3 bases, with 18 bases between the two germline ends. The V gene's germline CDR1 is MRHNA and CDR2 SNTAGT. The CDR3 bases are TGTGCCAGCAGTGAGGGTCAGCTCCGGGCAGGTGGAAACACCATATATTTT. Its translation is CASSEGQLRAGGNTIYF.

To note about this clone: A read error may explain this, as a much larger clone is one base away. J is TRBJ1-2 and V is TRBV29-1; 8 bases map to TRBD1. The CDR3 is 14 amino acids. Looked up from germline, CDR1 is SQVTM and CDR2 is ANQGSEA. CDR3 sequence (DNA): TGCAGCGTCATCACTAGGACAGGGAACTATGGCCACACCTTC. Encoded protein: CSVITRTGNYGHTF.